Presented here are 3 T cell receptor beta chains from one specimen sequenced in a study of blood T cell repertoires in COVID-19. The method was immunoSEQ multiplex PCR; TCRdb's version includes in-frame clones alone and lacks a portion of them. This sample has some 37,000 clones, with approximately 84% found just once. Sequencing used peripheral blood. All receptors derive from a man aged 80 or over with active or convalescent COVID-19.

This clone was counted a few times. This may be a read error: a much more frequent sequence differs by one nucleotide. This same CDR3 is encoded by further DNA sequences in the sample. V usage is TRBV9 and J usage is TRBJ1-2; a weak D match, TRBD1 (5 bases). The CDR3 has 13 amino acids. Trimming pared 2 bases from V and 2 bases from J, leaving 7 bases between. Germline V CDR1 and CDR2: SGDLS, YYNGEE. Written as DNA, the CDR3 is TGTGCCAGCAGCGTGACAGAGAACTATGGCTACACCTTC. Its protein is CASSVTENYGYTF.

This sequence joins TRBV4-2 and TRBJ1-1; no clear D. The CDR3 sequence is 13 residues long. Deletions cut 0 bases from V and 7 bases from J, with 9 bases between. The V gene's germline CDR1 is LGHNA and CDR2 YNFKEQ. CDR3 nucleotides: TGTGCCAGCAGCCAAGATCGTGGCCGTGAAGCTTTCTTT. Protein product: CASSQDRGREAFF.

This clone has just a few counts. The chain carries TRBV5-1 and TRBJ2-1; TRBD2 might be the D (6 bases). The ends were cut back, 3 bases at V and 9 bases at J, with 16 bases in the middle. This CDR3 has 14 amino acids. CDR1 and CDR2 from the germline V gene are SGHRS and YFSETQ. Here the CDR3 reads CASSSVGTRIEQFF. Written as DNA, the CDR3 is TGCGCCAGCAGCTCCGTGGGGACTCGTATTGAGCAGTTCTTC.